These 24 T cell receptor beta chains came from one sample sequenced in a study of blood T cell repertoires in COVID-19. Libraries were prepared by immunoSEQ multiplex PCR; TCRdb keeps only in-frame clonotypes and omits some of them. The sample carries about 100,000 clones, more than 85% recorded once. Input material: peripheral blood. The receptor source for this set is a man over 45 with active COVID-19.

This clone has just one count. J is TRBJ1-4 and V is TRBV2; the D is unclear. Between the trimmed V and J ends, which lost 8 bases and 0 bases, there was a span of 10 bases. Looked up from germline, CDR1 is SNHLY and CDR2 is FYNNEI. The CDR3 runs 14 residues. The CDR3 spells CASSAAATNEKLFF. The DNA for the CDR3 is TGTGCCAGCTCGGCAGCGGCAACTAATGAAAAACTGTTTTTT.

The genes are TRBV7-2 and TRBJ2-1; 9 bases fit TRBD2. The CDR3 totals 17 residues. V dropped 1 base and J dropped 4; count of bases not matched to a gene: 8. Germline CDR1 reads SGHTA; CDR2 reads FQGNSA. CDR3: CASSLVAAAGGYNEQFF. The CDR3 coding sequence is TGTGCCAGCAGCTTAGTGGCGGCGGCGGGAGGGTACAATGAGCAGTTCTTC.

The rearrangement links TRBV3-1 (or the pseudogene TRBV3-2) to TRBJ2-7, with 8 bases lining up with TRBD1. CDR3 length equals 13 residues. The V gene end was trimmed by 4 bases and the J gene end by 7 bases; junction bases not matched to a gene: 6. Looked up from germline, CDR1 is LGHDT and CDR2 is YNNKEL (reference sequence). CDR3 sequence: CASSPGQGGEQYF. DNA of the CDR3: TGTGCCAGCAGCCCAGGACAGGGTGGGGAGCAGTACTTC.

The chain links TRBV16 to TRBJ2-6; D ambiguous. Germline CDR1 and CDR2: KGHSY and FQNENV. The V gene lost 4 bases and the J gene lost 0 bases, with 13 bases spanning the gap. The CDR3 loop spans 17 amino acids. CDR3 in DNA: TGTGCCAGCAGCCCCTTCTTCAGTCCCTCTGGGGCCAACGTCCTGACTTTC. It encodes CASSPFFSPSGANVLTF.

The table lists this clone with a few counts. The V call is TRBV6-4, the J call TRBJ1-2; D possibly corresponds to TRBD1 (6 bases). Germline values: CDR1 MRHNA, CDR2 SNTAGT. V dropped 7 bases and J dropped 1 base, with 16 bases sitting between them. The CDR3 spans 15 residues. CDR3 sequence (DNA): TGTGCCAGCATAAGTCACAGGGCCAATAACTATGGCTACACCTTC. Protein sequence: CASISHRANNYGYTF.

In its sample, this clone was seen once. The rearrangement uses TRBV5-1 and TRBJ2-1; 9 nucleotides align to TRBD2. V was pared by 2 bases and J by 9 bases, with 9 bases of the junction left unmatched. Germline V CDR1 and CDR2: SGHRS, YFSETQ. CDR3 length: 15 residues. The CDR3 reads CASSLLREGVGEQFF. CDR3 in DNA: TGCGCCAGCAGCTTATTGCGGGAGGGCGTCGGTGAGCAGTTCTTC.

This clone appeared many times. The V and J genes are TRBV5-1 and TRBJ2-3, with 8 bases matching TRBD2. The CDR3 extends over 13 amino acids. From germline, CDR1 is SGHRS and CDR2 YFSETQ. Trimming removed 7 bases from V and 4 bases from J; junction bases left unmatched: 5. For the CDR3, the DNA is TGCGCCAGCCGCGGGGGGCCCTCAGATACGCAGTATTTT. Protein product: CASRGGPSDTQYF.

This clone was counted once. This chain links TRBV29-1 with TRBJ2-3; the match to TRBD2 covers 10 bases. V lost 2 bases, J lost 5 bases, and 10 bases stayed unmatched. Germline CDR1 and CDR2: SQVTM and ANQGSEA. This CDR3 has 16 amino acids. For the CDR3, the DNA is TGCAGCGTTGAAAGGAACCTAGCGGGAGCAGGAGATACGCAGTATTTT. As protein: CSVERNLAGAGDTQYF.

V and J are TRBV6-4 and TRBJ2-3, with no clear D. The CDR3 is 14 residues long. Trimming left V 10 bases short and J 0 bases short, with 14 bases between. The germline CDR1 and CDR2 sequences are MRHNA and SNTAGT. CDR3 nucleotides: TGTGCCACCTCCCCCACTTCCAGCACAGATACGCAGTATTTT. Encoded protein: CATSPTSSTDTQYF.

This chain links TRBV6-5 with TRBJ1-1, with D maybe TRBD1 (5 bases). CDR1 and CDR2 from the germline V gene are MNHEY and SVGAGI. The CDR3 extends over 16 amino acids. The V and J ends lost 2 bases and 1 base respectively, with 14 bases between them. In DNA form, the CDR3 reads TGTGCCAGCAGTTACCTGCAGGGTATATCGAACACTGAAGCTTTCTTT. Translated, it gives CASSYLQGISNTEAFF.

V usage is TRBV7-8 and J usage is TRBJ1-2; 8 nucleotides match TRBD1. V was pared by 2 bases and J by 4 bases, with 9 bases of the junction left unmatched. The CDR3 runs to 16 residues. Per the germline V gene, CDR1 is SGHVS and CDR2 is FQNEAQ. CDR3 amino acids: CASSLLLQGASYGYTF. CDR3 coding DNA: TGTGCCAGCAGCTTACTCCTGCAGGGGGCAAGCTATGGCTACACCTTC.

This chain connects TRBV30 to TRBJ1-2; D is possibly TRBD1 (5 bases). Germline CDR1 reads GTSNPN; CDR2 reads SVGIG (reference sequence). The CDR3 is 14 amino acids. V lost 2 bases and J 4 bases, leaving 14 bases between the germline ends. Written as DNA, the CDR3 is TGTGCCTGGAGTCCCGGCGGCGGGGGCTATGGCTACACCTTC. Amino acids: CAWSPGGGGYGYTF.

The chain joins TRBV2 to TRBJ2-2, with 12 positions matching TRBD1. Germline V gives CDR1 SNHLY, CDR2 FYNNEI. With 6 bases clipped from V and 2 bases from J, the junction kept 1 base outside the gene matches. This CDR3 is built from 15 residues. The CDR3 nucleotides are TGTGCCAGCAGGGGACAGGGGGCAAACACCGGGGAGCTGTTTTTT. This gives the protein CASRGQGANTGELFF.

This chain connects TRBV5-1 to TRBJ2-5; 7 bases map to TRBD1. The CDR3 length is 18 residues. Unmatched junction bases numbered 19, after V lost 3 bases and J lost 5 bases. CDR1 is SGHRS, CDR2 YFSETQ, per germline. CDR3 sequence reads: CASSSSGGQELFRETQYF. The CDR3 coding sequence is TGCGCCAGCAGCTCATCAGGGGGTCAAGAACTATTTCGGGAGACCCAGTACTTC. The entire variable domain, with the rest obtained from reference TRBV5-1 and TRBJ2-5, is as follows: KAGVTQTPRYLIKTRGQQVTLSCSPISGHRSVSWYQQTPGQGLQFLFEYFSETQRNKGNFPGRFSGRQFSNSRSEMNVSTLELGDSALYLCASSSSGGQELFRETQYFGPGTRLLVL.

The rearrangement joins TRBV19 to TRBJ1-2, with 8 bases that match TRBD1. The J segment lost 2 bases and the V segment lost 5 bases, leaving 7 bases of the junction unmatched. Looked up from germline, CDR1 is LNHDA and CDR2 is SQIVND (reference sequence). This CDR3 is built from 15 residues. CDR3 loop: CASSHTGGGNYGYTF. CDR3 nucleotides: TGTGCCAGTAGTCATACAGGGGGAGGGAACTATGGCTACACCTTC.

The CDR3 here is CASSEADRGRTTQYF. The DNA of the CDR3 is TGTGCCAGCAGTGAAGCGGACAGGGGGCGAACTACCCAGTACTTC. This rearrangement joins TRBV6-1 to TRBJ2-5, with 11 nucleotides matching TRBD1. The CDR3 is 15 residues long. Germline CDR1 MNHNS, CDR2 SASEGT. After removal of 0 bases from V and 8 bases from J, the junction contained 5 bases not matched to a gene.

V usage is TRBV6-5 and J usage is TRBJ2-2; D is ambiguous. V lost 10 bases and J 5 bases, leaving 8 bases between the germline ends. Germline V lookup: CDR1 MNHEY, CDR2 SVGAGI. The CDR3 covers 11 residues. CDR3 sequence reads: CATRVTGELFF. As DNA, the CDR3 is TGTGCCACCCGGGTAACCGGGGAGCTGTTTTTT.

The chain joins TRBV19 to TRBJ2-7; weak D call: TRBD1 (5 bases). CDR1 LNHDA and CDR2 SQIVND come from the germline V gene (reference sequence). CDR3 length: 12 residues. Trimming left V 1 base short and J 5 bases short, with 6 bases between. CDR3 DNA sequence: TGTGCCAGTAGTATAGTAGGGGACGAGCAGTACTTC. Amino acid sequence: CASSIVGDEQYF.

The rearrangement links TRBV6-1 to TRBJ1-2; no clear D gene. The CDR3 runs to 14 residues. V lost 0 bases and J 1 base, leaving 6 bases between the germline ends. From germline, CDR1 is MNHNS and CDR2 SASEGT. CDR3 sequence reads: CASSEAQHNYGYTF. The DNA of the CDR3 is TGTGCCAGCAGTGAAGCACAGCATAACTATGGCTACACCTTC.

The CDR3 DNA sequence: TGTGCCAGCAGGGGACTAGCGGGAGGGTACGAGCAGTACGTC. Its translation is CASRGLAGGYEQYV. V is TRBV6-5 and J is TRBJ2-7; 16 bases match TRBD2. Germline V lookup: CDR1 MNHEY, CDR2 SVGAGI. CDR3 length equals 14 residues. The ends lost 6 bases at V and 4 bases at J; junction bases unmatched: 0.

The V gene is TRBV2, the J gene TRBJ2-1; TRBD2 matches at 8 bases. The CDR3 has 14 amino acids. V shed 8 bases, J shed 9 bases, and the junction held 12 bases outside the gene matches. CDR1 is SNHLY and CDR2 is FYNNEI in the germline V gene. The CDR3 reads CASGLAGSIGEQFF. The CDR3 DNA follows: TGTGCCAGCGGACTAGCCGGGTCGATAGGTGAGCAGTTCTTC.

This chain links TRBV2 with TRBJ2-3; TRBD2 aligns across 8 bases. The CDR3 covers 16 residues. V was pared by 6 bases and J by 5 bases, with 13 bases of the junction left unmatched. Germline V gene data show CDR1 as SNHLY and CDR2 as FYNNEI. CDR3 DNA: TGTGCCAGCAGATTTGGCGGGGGGCGGGATCAAGATACGCAGTATTTT. This sequence encodes CASRFGGGRDQDTQYF.

The chain couples TRBV19 to TRBJ2-5; a weak D match, TRBD1 (6 bases). V lost 4 bases and J lost 4, with 16 bases in between. The germline V gene has CDR1 LNHDA and CDR2 SQIVND (reference sequence). The length of the CDR3 is 15 residues. The CDR3 bases are TGTGCCAGTAGTACACCGGGACAAGGGATAGAGACCCAGTACTTC. This sequence encodes CASSTPGQGIETQYF.

The chain is built from TRBV5-6 and TRBJ1-2; TRBD1 is a possible D gene (6 bases). V gave up 4 bases and J gave up 3 bases, with 19 bases separating them. CDR3 length: 16 amino acids. Germline V gives CDR1 SGHDT, CDR2 YYEEEE. As DNA, the CDR3 is TGTGCCAGCAGCCGCCGCGGGGGGCGATTAGACTATGGCTACACCTTC. This translates into CASSRRGGRLDYGYTF.